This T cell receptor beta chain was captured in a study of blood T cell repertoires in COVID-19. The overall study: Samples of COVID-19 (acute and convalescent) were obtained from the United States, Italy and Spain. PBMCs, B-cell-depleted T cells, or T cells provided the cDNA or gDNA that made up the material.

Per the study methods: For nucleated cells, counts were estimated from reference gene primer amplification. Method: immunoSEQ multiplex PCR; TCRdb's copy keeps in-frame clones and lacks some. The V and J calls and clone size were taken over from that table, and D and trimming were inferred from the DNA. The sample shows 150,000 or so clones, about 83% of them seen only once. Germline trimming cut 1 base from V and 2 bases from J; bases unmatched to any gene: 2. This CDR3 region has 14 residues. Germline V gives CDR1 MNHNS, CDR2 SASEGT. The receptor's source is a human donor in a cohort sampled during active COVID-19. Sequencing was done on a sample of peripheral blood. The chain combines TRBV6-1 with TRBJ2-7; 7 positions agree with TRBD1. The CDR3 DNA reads TGTGCCAGCAGTGAAGGACAGGGAGCCTACGAGCAGTACTTC. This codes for CASSEGQGAYEQYF.